This T cell receptor (beta chain) was found in a study of cytotoxic CD8 clonotypes in ibrutinib-treated CLL (dated by TCRdb to the early 2020s). Concerning the study at large: The cohort included about 15 treatment-naive and around 10 relapsed/refractory patients; roughly 17 were IGHV unmutated. Partial responses were observed in about 25 patients and complete responses in 2; after a median follow-up of 68 months, remission was maintained in roughly 14 patients and progression was observed in roughly twelve. Samples at response were collected after a median of about twelve months of treatment, with a range of roughly 6 to 40 months. On average, each sample yielded 255,043 productive templates and about 94,000 productive rearrangements. Of the 90 or so participants in the trial, 20 to 30 had longitudinal samples available. Cryopreserved peripheral blood mononuclear cells were collected before treatment, at response, and at either disease progression or sustained remission. Every remission and progressive disease sample was obtained while ibrutinib was still being received by the patients.

Regarding this clone: The antigen it recognizes is unknown. Within one base of it there is no much larger clone, and no base qualities were kept.

Read against the paper, the sample's time point label means: 20 to 30 months on ibrutinib. Around 2 micrograms of genomic DNA were extracted from cryopreserved PBMCs for TCR beta library preparation. High-throughput TCR beta sequencing was performed on longitudinal blood samples from CLL patients receiving ibrutinib monotherapy. The patients were enrolled in a single-center, open-label phase 2 trial of ibrutinib monotherapy. A MiSeq instrument was used for deep resolution sequencing, which targeted depths ranging from 1 in 1 million up to 1 in 200,000 T cells, with coverage averaging 10x for each clonotype. The immunoSEQ hsTCRB Kit was used to generate the TCR beta libraries. Regarding the original processing steps: The data were analyzed with ImmunoSEQ Analyzer and ImmunoSEQ Data Assistant, and V, D and J gene assignments followed IMGT definitions. Clonality, with values ranging from 0 to 1, was calculated as one minus the normalized Shannon entropy of productive rearrangement frequencies. Public clonotype analysis was restricted to overrepresented clonotypes comprising at least 0.05% of each patient's repertoire. Repertoires from roughly 13 age-matched healthy donors in immuneACCESS were used as clonality controls. TCRdb took this table from immuneACCESS and kept in-frame rearrangements with V and J called. Such tables lack part of the clones; where checked against another copy, unresolved V genes explain under half of the gap, and the rest is unexplained. The V and J calls and clone size were taken over from that table, and D and trimming were inferred from the DNA. The sample contains roughly 250,000 clones, 70% of them found a single time. The ten largest clones add up to 15% of the sample.

General findings and caveats noted by the study authors: At ibrutinib response clonality went up, during sustained remission it held steady, and at progression it dropped back toward baseline. Public clonotypes were rare and either contracted or stayed stable during treatment, and the rise in clonality at ibrutinib response reflected the expansion of private clonotypes. Sampling times were not matched between sustained-remission and progressing patients, and lymph node repertoires were not studied. Baseline clonality was found to be higher than that of age-matched healthy donors and was strongly correlated with circulating CD8+ T-cell counts.

The germline V gene encodes CDR1 LNHNV and CDR2 YYDKDF (reference sequence). Trimming accounts for 2 bases at V and 6 bases at J, while the number of junction bases matched to no gene is 4. Its CDR3 holds 15 amino acids, cysteine through phenylalanine. This entry keeps only the CDR3 DNA: 45 bases, framed from base 1. The material was PBMCs, obtained after 24 months of ibrutinib treatment. Recombination linked TRBV15 to TRBJ2-1; 10 of the junction bases match TRBD1. The receptor was isolated from a human donor with chronic lymphocytic leukemia. CDR3 protein: CATSRHRTGGNEQFF. The DNA sequence follows: TGTGCCACCAGCAGACACAGGACAGGGGGCAATGAGCAGTTCTTC.